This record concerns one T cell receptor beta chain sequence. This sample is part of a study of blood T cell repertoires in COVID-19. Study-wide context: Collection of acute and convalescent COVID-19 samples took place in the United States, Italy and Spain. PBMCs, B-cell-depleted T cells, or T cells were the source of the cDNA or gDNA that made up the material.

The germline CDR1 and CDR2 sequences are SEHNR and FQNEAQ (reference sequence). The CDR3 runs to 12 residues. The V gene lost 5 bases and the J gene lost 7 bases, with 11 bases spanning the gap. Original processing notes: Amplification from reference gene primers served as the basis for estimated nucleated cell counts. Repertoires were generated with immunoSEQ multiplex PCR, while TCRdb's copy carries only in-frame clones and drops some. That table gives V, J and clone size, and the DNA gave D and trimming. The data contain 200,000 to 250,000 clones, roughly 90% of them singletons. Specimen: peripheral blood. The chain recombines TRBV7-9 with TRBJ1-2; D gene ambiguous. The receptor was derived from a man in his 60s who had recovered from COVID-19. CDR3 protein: CASSDKAAGYTF. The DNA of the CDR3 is TGTGCCAGCAGCGACAAGGCCGCTGGCTACACCTTC.